This T cell receptor beta chain was obtained from a study of cytomegalovirus exposure and HLA in healthy donors. Study at large: An early release of data contained 80 million to 85 million unique TCRs, which came from HLA-typed donors. Overall study results and limits: Most of the TCR beta V segments (in an earlier analysis) were productive either about 90% or about 30% of the time.

Primers for the PCR totalled 60 Vbeta and 13 Jbeta. As originally analysed: Tens of millions of unique TCR beta chains, roughly 11 million of them shared, were counted by a later analysis. Assay: immunoSEQ multiplex PCR; the TCRdb copy retains only in-frame clones and omits some. V and J calls plus clone size are reproduced from that table; the DNA served to infer D and trimming. The sample lists some 180,000 clones, around 80% seen once, with less than 1.5% in the top ten. With respect to this clone: Its target is not known.

Germline lookup yields CDR1 MGHRA and CDR2 YSYEKL. The V gene end was trimmed by 1 base and the J gene end by 4 bases; junction bases not matched to a gene: 5. The CDR3 covers 17 residues. This chain uses TRBV4-1 with TRBJ1-3, with TRBD1 matching 12 bases. The source of this sequence is a girl aged 10 to 17 in good health and CMV-seropositive. Sequenced: PBMCs. DNA of the CDR3: TGCGCCAGCAGCCAAGTGGGACAGGGGGCGATAGGAAACACCATATATTTT. The encoded protein is CASSQVGQGAIGNTIYF.